These T cell receptor beta chains were read from a single sample in a study of blood T cell repertoires in COVID-19. The repertoire was sequenced with immunoSEQ multiplex PCR; TCRdb's copy has only in-frame clones and lacks some. The sample holds about 96,000 clones, approximately 84% seen once. The specimen sequenced was peripheral blood. The source is a woman aged 60-75 years with acute or convalescent COVID-19. Both conserved end residues are part of each CDR3. Each record gives: D gene, clone size, V gene, J gene, CDR3 protein, CDR3 DNA. A D gene is named only where the DNA matches it firmly. Where a row states a size, it is once, few, many or the class of an expanded clone; other rows omit it.

NA,once,TRBV4-2,TRBJ1-4,CASSQGTAATNEKLFF,TGTGCCAGCAGCCAAGGGACAGCTGCAACTAATGAAAAACTGTTTTTT
TRBD1,NA,TRBV3-1/TRBV3-2,TRBJ1-1,CASSQVSGGLTEAFF,TGTGCCAGCAGCCAAGTCTCAGGGGGCCTTACTGAAGCTTTCTTT
TRBD1,NA,TRBV9,TRBJ1-1,CASRRMIQGDTEAFF,TGTGCCAGCCGACGTATGATACAGGGGGACACTGAAGCTTTCTTT
NA,NA,TRBV7-2,TRBJ1-1,CASSLEAGFTEAFF,TGTGCCAGCAGCTTAGAGGCAGGGTTCACTGAAGCTTTCTTT
NA,NA,TRBV7-8,TRBJ1-1,CASSDHLRTMNTEAFF,TGTGCCAGCAGCGATCACTTACGGACAATGAACACTGAAGCTTTCTTT
NA,NA,TRBV7-9,TRBJ2-1,CASSLGTLEQFF,TGTGCCAGCAGCTTGGGGACACTCGAGCAGTTCTTC
NA,many,TRBV7-2,TRBJ2-5,CASSLAHPGTQYF,TGTGCCAGCAGCTTAGCGCATCCCGGGACCCAGTACTTC
TRBD2,NA,TRBV5-1,TRBJ2-1,CASSPEIAGGKNEQFF,TGCGCCAGCAGCCCCGAAATAGCGGGGGGGAAGAATGAGCAGTTCTTC
TRBD2,NA,TRBV2,TRBJ2-1,CASSERASGGAEQFF,TGTGCCAGCAGTGAAAGGGCTAGCGGGGGGGCGGAGCAGTTCTTC
NA,many,TRBV18,TRBJ1-5,CASSPDSSVPPQHF,TGTGCCAGCTCACCAGACAGTTCTGTCCCGCCCCAGCATTTT
TRBD1,NA,TRBV3-1/TRBV3-2,TRBJ1-1,CASSHTDRGRTEAFF,TGTGCCAGCAGCCACACCGACAGGGGAAGGACTGAAGCTTTCTTT
NA,NA,TRBV30,TRBJ2-3,CAWSPSQLRARTDTQYF,TGTGCCTGGAGTCCAAGTCAGTTGAGGGCGCGCACAGATACGCAGTATTTT
NA,NA,TRBV9,TRBJ2-7,CASSVGQGLYEQYF,TGTGCCAGCAGCGTAGGACAGGGACTCTACGAGCAGTACTTC
NA,once,TRBV9,TRBJ2-7,CASSVGGSYEQYF,TGTGCCAGCAGCGTAGGAGGCTCCTACGAGCAGTACTTC
NA,few,TRBV20-1,TRBJ1-3,CSASLFSGNTIYF,TGCAGTGCTAGTCTATTCTCTGGAAACACCATATATTTT
TRBD1,NA,TRBV7-9,TRBJ2-7,CASRRQGYYEQYF,TGTGCCAGCAGACGACAGGGTTACTACGAGCAGTACTTC
TRBD1,NA,TRBV4-1,TRBJ1-1,CASSYNRGTGTEAFF,TGCGCCAGCAGCTATAACAGGGGTACTGGCACTGAAGCTTTCTTT
TRBD1,few,TRBV28,TRBJ1-5,CATLPTGHQPQHF,TGTGCCACCCTACCGACAGGGCATCAGCCCCAGCATTTT
NA,NA,TRBV5-1,TRBJ1-4,CASSPTGRGDEKLFF,TGCGCCAGCAGCCCTACAGGGCGGGGGGATGAAAAACTGTTTTTT
NA,NA,TRBV7-9,TRBJ1-1,CASSDPRGNTEAFF,TGTGCCAGCAGCGACCCCCGGGGAAACACTGAAGCTTTCTTT
TRBD1,NA,TRBV15,TRBJ1-2,CATSRRTGQLGYTF,TGTGCCACCAGCAGGAGGACAGGCCAATTAGGCTACACCTTC
NA,NA,TRBV14,TRBJ1-4,CASSRAPNEKLFF,TGTGCCAGCAGCCGGGCTCCTAATGAAAAACTGTTTTTT
NA,NA,TRBV29-1,TRBJ1-1,CSVKFPEDGTEAFF,TGCAGCGTTAAATTCCCGGAGGATGGGACTGAAGCTTTCTTT
TRBD1,once,TRBV6-2/TRBV6-3,TRBJ1-5,CASSYARDSPVLSNQPQHF,TGTGCCAGCAGTTACGCCAGGGACAGTCCCGTCCTTAGCAATCAGCCCCAGCATTTT
TRBD1,NA,TRBV11-2,TRBJ1-1,CASSLPGQSIEAFF,TGTGCCAGCAGTCTCCCGGGACAGAGCATTGAAGCTTTCTTT
NA,NA,TRBV2,TRBJ2-1,CASNTGPGNEQFF,TGTGCCAGCAATACAGGCCCCGGGAATGAGCAGTTCTTC
TRBD1,NA,TRBV5-1,TRBJ2-3,CASSFSQGEDTQYF,TGCGCCAGCAGCTTCTCCCAGGGGGAGGATACGCAGTATTTT
NA,NA,TRBV28,TRBJ1-5,CASSQDGHLISNQPQHF,TGTGCCAGCAGTCAGGATGGACACCTAATTAGCAATCAGCCCCAGCATTTT
NA,NA,TRBV28,TRBJ1-1,CASTRQADMNTEAFF,TGTGCCAGCACTCGGCAGGCAGATATGAACACTGAAGCTTTCTTT
TRBD2,NA,TRBV5-1,TRBJ2-1,CASKLAGTPFDEQFF,TGCGCCAGCAAACTAGCGGGGACCCCTTTCGATGAGCAGTTCTTC
TRBD1,NA,TRBV18,TRBJ2-7,CASSPPTGIGEQYF,TGTGCCAGCTCACCACCGACAGGGATTGGTGAGCAGTACTTC
NA,NA,TRBV9,TRBJ1-6,CASSVTESSPLHF,TGTGCCAGCAGCGTAACCGAGAGTTCACCCCTCCACTTT
TRBD2,NA,TRBV9,TRBJ2-5,CASSVASRGGLTKETQYF,TGTGCCAGCAGCGTAGCATCCCGCGGGGGGCTCACGAAAGAGACCCAGTACTTC
TRBD1,NA,TRBV30,TRBJ1-5,CAWSLNRGYQPQHF,TGTGCCTGGAGTCTTAACAGGGGATACCAGCCCCAGCATTTT
NA,NA,TRBV30,TRBJ1-5,CAWNWGGISQPQHF,TGTGCCTGGAATTGGGGGGGAATAAGTCAGCCCCAGCATTTT
TRBD2,once,TRBV5-1,TRBJ2-7,CASSISSGGAAGEQYF,TGCGCCAGCAGCATCTCTAGCGGGGGGGCCGCGGGCGAGCAGTACTTC
TRBD2,NA,TRBV5-1,TRBJ2-2,CASSGLLAGDTGELFF,TGCGCCAGCAGCGGACTTCTAGCGGGGGACACCGGGGAGCTGTTTTTT
NA,NA,TRBV27,TRBJ2-5,CAPKGDPRETQYF,TGTGCCCCCAAGGGGGACCCCCGGGAGACCCAGTACTTC
TRBD1,few,TRBV28,TRBJ2-1,CASSLSTTGGVNEQFF,TGTGCCAGCAGTTTATCTACCACAGGGGGAGTCAATGAGCAGTTCTTC
NA,NA,TRBV27,TRBJ1-6,CASSRDGDYNSPLHF,TGTGCCAGCAGCCGAGACGGGGATTATAATTCACCCCTCCACTTT
NA,NA,TRBV30,TRBJ1-2,CAWSGAGDYGYTF,TGTGCCTGGAGTGGAGCAGGGGACTATGGCTACACCTTC
TRBD1,once,TRBV6-1,TRBJ2-7,CASSADRRYEQYF,TGTGCCAGCAGTGCGGACAGGCGCTACGAGCAGTACTTC
NA,NA,TRBV4-1,TRBJ2-5,CASSPGLRGQTQYF,TGCGCCAGCAGCCCGGGACTCCGCGGACAGACCCAGTACTTC
TRBD2,NA,TRBV6-2/TRBV6-3,TRBJ2-3,CASSLRLAGGRGDTQYF,TGTGCCAGCAGCCTTAGACTAGCGGGGGGCCGGGGAGATACGCAGTATTTT
TRBD1,NA,TRBV5-1,TRBJ2-3,CASSRGQGGMEADTQYF,TGCGCCAGCAGCCGCGGACAGGGGGGGATGGAGGCAGATACGCAGTATTTT
TRBD1,many,TRBV4-3,TRBJ1-6,CASSGEITGASPLHF,TGCGCCAGCAGCGGAGAGATAACAGGGGCCTCACCCCTCCACTTT
TRBD1,once,TRBV5-1,TRBJ1-6,CASSLADRDDSPLHF,TGCGCCAGCAGCTTGGCGGACAGGGATGATTCGCCCCTCCACTTT